These T cell receptor beta chains were read from a single sample in a study of blood T cell repertoires in COVID-19. TCRdb's copy holds only in-frame clones and misses some; the assay was immunoSEQ multiplex PCR. The table includes around 400,000 clones, roughly nine tenths detected once. What was sequenced was PBMCs or T cells enriched from blood (not recorded which). These receptor sequences come from a woman in her 40s who had been exposed to COVID-19. Each CDR3 is given with its conserved first and last residue. D genes are given only for firm matches. Rows give clone size only sometimes, using once, few, many, or a class for an expanded clone.

J	size	D	V	length	CDR3	DNA
TRBJ2-1	-	-	TRBV11-3	16	CASSLRRTGAGNEQFF	TGTGCCAGCAGCTTGAGAAGGACGGGAGCTGGCAATGAGCAGTTCTTC
TRBJ2-1	once	TRBD2	TRBV30	14	CAWSVAGGRHEQFF	TGTGCCTGGTCCGTAGCGGGGGGCCGACATGAGCAGTTCTTC
TRBJ1-5	-	TRBD1	TRBV19	16	CASRIEGQGAGQPQHF	TGTGCCAGTAGAATCGAAGGACAGGGGGCAGGTCAGCCCCAGCATTTT
TRBJ2-1	few	TRBD2	TRBV2	15	CASSKLAGGGDEQFF	TGTGCCAGCAGTAAACTAGCGGGAGGGGGGGATGAGCAGTTCTTC
TRBJ1-1	-	TRBD1	TRBV2	14	CASSAGQGDPEAFF	TGTGCCAGCAGTGCGGGACAGGGGGACCCTGAAGCTTTCTTT
TRBJ2-2	-	TRBD2	TRBV20-1	14	CSASISGGDGELFF	TGCAGTGCTAGTATTAGCGGGGGTGACGGGGAGCTGTTTTTT
TRBJ2-5	-	TRBD1	TRBV4-1	16	CASSQETDRGGKTQYF	TGCGCCAGCAGCCAAGAGACAGACAGGGGAGGAAAGACCCAGTACTTC
TRBJ1-1	-	-	TRBV7-9	13	CASSLGTVAEAFF	TGTGCCAGCAGCTTAGGAACGGTCGCTGAAGCTTTCTTT
TRBJ1-2	-	TRBD1	TRBV5-1	15	CASSSSGGGNKGYTF	TGCGCCAGCAGCTCTAGTGGAGGGGGCAATAAAGGCTACACCTTC
TRBJ1-1	-	-	TRBV5-1	15	CASSLQTGKNTEAFF	TGCGCCAGCAGCTTACAGACAGGCAAGAACACTGAAGCTTTCTTT